A single sample gave rise to the 11 T cell receptor beta chains below, sequenced in a study of beta chain features in type 1 diabetes. Findings of the study overall: TCRB CDR3 length was moderately but significantly reduced in all four CD4+ subsets of Type 1 diabetes patients.

Antigens for these TCRs are unknown. The study reverse transcribed the entire isolated RNA, so it sequenced expressed TCRB transcripts. Only in-frame clones appear in the TCRdb table, and some are missing; sequencing was by immunoSEQ multiplex PCR. Here the sample spans approximately 250,000 clones, roughly 25% being singletons. The sequencing input was naive CD4+ T cells from blood. These receptors were taken from a woman in her 30s with type 1 diabetes.

The gene calls are TRBV6-5 and TRBJ1-5; 9 nucleotides line up with TRBD1. This CDR3 is 13 amino acids long. Germline lookup yields CDR1 MNHEY and CDR2 SVGAGI. Trimming cost V 6 bases and J 5 bases; bases outside gene matches: 2. The CDR3 sequence is CASSWDRDQPQHF. The CDR3 bases are TGTGCCAGCAGCTGGGACAGGGATCAGCCCCAGCATTTT.

This clone was observed a handful of times. This chain uses TRBV5-4 with TRBJ2-1; 8 bases are a match to TRBD1. The CDR3 runs to 15 residues. Trimming at V came to 2 bases and at J to 2 bases, leaving 3 bases not matched to a gene. Germline assignment: CDR1 SGHNT and CDR2 YYREEE (reference sequence). CDR3 nucleotides: TGTGCCAGCAGCTTTGGGACAGGCCCCTACAATGAGCAGTTCTTC. It translates to CASSFGTGPYNEQFF.

V gene TRBV6-5 combines with J gene TRBJ2-5; the D gene is possibly TRBD1 (6 bases). The V end was cut by 4 bases, the J end by 1 base, with 10 bases between. Looked up from germline, CDR1 is MNHEY and CDR2 is SVGAGI. The CDR3 is 14 residues long. CDR3 amino acids: CASSFRQAQETQYF. The CDR3, as DNA: TGTGCCAGCAGTTTTCGACAGGCCCAAGAGACCCAGTACTTC.

This clone showed up just a few times. The V and J genes are TRBV5-1 and TRBJ2-5; 8 bases agree with TRBD1. Per the germline V gene, CDR1 is SGHRS and CDR2 is YFSETQ. V was clipped by 3 bases and J by 4 bases; unmatched bases: 2. This CDR3 is 13 amino acids long. The CDR3: CASSSTGGETQYF. The DNA for the CDR3 is TGCGCCAGCAGCTCCACAGGGGGAGAGACCCAGTACTTC.

The gene calls are TRBV19 and TRBJ1-1, with D uncertain. Germline V gene lookup returns CDR1 LNHDA and CDR2 SQIVND (reference sequence). The ends were cut back, 6 bases at V and 3 bases at J, with 17 bases in the middle. The CDR3 loop spans 15 amino acids. The CDR3 region is CASSRLAIGDTEAFF. The CDR3 DNA follows: TGTGCCAGTAGCCGTTTGGCAATCGGAGACACTGAAGCTTTCTTT.

A few counts support this clone. The V and J genes are TRBV5-4 and TRBJ2-7, with 8 nucleotides matching TRBD1. The V gene end was trimmed by 3 bases and the J gene end by 2 bases; junction bases not matched to a gene: 1. Germline-derived CDR1 and CDR2 are SGHNT and YYREEE (reference sequence). The CDR3 consists of 13 residues. In nucleotides, the CDR3 is TGTGCCAGCAGCTCACAGGGGGCCTACGAGCAGTACTTC. Translated: CASSSQGAYEQYF.

The chain combines TRBV11-2 with TRBJ1-1; tentatively, D is TRBD1 (6 bases). V gave up 3 bases and J gave up 2 bases, with 22 bases separating them. CDR1 is SGHAT and CDR2 is FQNNGV in the germline V gene. This CDR3 has 18 amino acids. The CDR3 DNA reads as TGTGCCAGCAGCTTCCCCCCGTGGGGCCCAGGGGTAAACACTGAAGCTTTCTTT. Translating gives CASSFPPWGPGVNTEAFF.

The table lists this clone with a few counts. This chain uses TRBV29-1 with TRBJ1-2, with 7 bases lining up with TRBD1. This CDR3 contains 12 residues. With 4 bases clipped from V and 5 bases from J, the junction kept 4 bases outside the gene matches. In germline, CDR1 is SQVTM, CDR2 ANQGSEA. The CDR3 here is CSVAGGGYGYTF. CDR3 DNA sequence: TGCAGCGTTGCAGGGGGAGGATATGGCTACACCTTC.

The rearrangement uses TRBV5-6 and TRBJ2-7; TRBD1 agrees at 8 bases. CDR1 is SGHDT, CDR2 YYEEEE, per germline. The CDR3 loop spans 14 amino acids. V lost 2 bases, J lost 3 bases, and 4 bases stayed unmatched. Here the CDR3 reads CASSLQGVNYEQYF. The CDR3 DNA reads as TGTGCCAGCAGCTTACAGGGGGTCAACTACGAGCAGTACTTC. Supplemented by reference TRBV5-6 and TRBJ2-7, the full variable domain reads DAGVTQSPTHLIKTRGQQVTLRCSPKSGHDTVSWYQQALGQGPQFIFQYYEEEERQRGNFPDRFSGHQFPNYSSELNVNALLLGDSALYLCASSLQGVNYEQYFGPGTRLTVT.

This clone showed up just a few times. The chain is built from TRBV29-1 and TRBJ2-6, with D maybe TRBD2 (5 bases). V dropped 2 bases and J dropped 0 bases, with 8 bases sitting between them. This CDR3 is 15 amino acids long. In germline, CDR1 is SQVTM, CDR2 ANQGSEA. CDR3 protein: CSVEFGLSGANVLTF. DNA for the CDR3: TGCAGCGTTGAATTCGGACTCTCTGGGGCCAACGTCCTGACTTTC.

The chain employs TRBV7-2 and TRBJ1-1; D is uncertain. CDR1 SGHTA and CDR2 FQGNSA come from the germline V gene. The CDR3 extends over 11 amino acids. V lost 5 bases and J lost 5, with 6 bases in between. CDR3 amino acids: CASSPTTEAFF. The CDR3 DNA is TGTGCCAGCAGCCCCACTACTGAAGCTTTCTTT.